Each of the 12 T cell receptor beta chains below was sequenced from the same sample in a study of CD8 T cells in ankylosing spondylitis. Each CDR3 protein is one row after TCRdb ran MiXCR on the 5' RACE reads. The sample has roughly 470,000 distinct CDR3 sequences, 25% to 30% seen once. What these receptors recognize is not known. Findings and limits, study-wide: Among TCR beta sequences, a motif of fewer than 10 highly homologous variants appeared characteristic of ankylosing spondylitis blood.

Sequenced material: blood, either unsorted or a sorted T cell fraction (not recorded which). Receptor source: a male donor with ankylosing spondylitis.

This clonotype was counted a few times. The chain is built from TRBV5-1 and TRBJ2-7, with a weak D call TRBD1 (5 bases). The CDR3 spans 14 residues. Between the trimmed V and J ends, which lost 1 base and 3 bases, there was a span of 11 bases. CDR1 and CDR2 from the germline V gene are SGHRS and YFSETQ. The CDR3 here is CASSLTGSHYEQYV. Here the CDR3 DNA reads TGCGCCAGCAGCTTGACAGGATCGCACTACGAGCAGTACGTC.

This clonotype was picked up a small number of times. The chain uses TRBV3-1 and TRBJ1-1; 7 nucleotides match TRBD1. This CDR3 spans 16 amino acids. From germline, CDR1 is LGHDT and CDR2 YNNKEL (reference sequence). Unmatched junction bases numbered 8, after V lost 4 bases and J lost 0 bases. The CDR3 reads CASSPYGQDMNTEAFF. The CDR3 DNA sequence: TGTGCCAGCAGCCCCTACGGACAGGACATGAACACTGAAGCTTTCTTT.

This clonotype has more than one count but fewer than ten. The J gene is TRBJ2-7, the V gene TRBV11-2; a weak D match, TRBD1 (5 bases). This CDR3 contains 13 residues. The germline V gene encodes CDR1 SGHAT and CDR2 FQNNGV. V was trimmed by 1 base and J by 6 bases, leaving 10 bases between them. The CDR3 here is CASSLAGIGEQYV. In DNA form, the CDR3 reads TGTGCCAGCAGCTTAGCAGGGATAGGCGAGCAGTACGTC.

V gene TRBV3-1 combines with J gene TRBJ2-7; D gene ambiguous. Germline CDR1 and CDR2: LGHDT and YNNKEL (reference sequence). The CDR3 runs 12 residues. The ends were cut back, 5 bases at V and 0 bases at J, with 5 bases in the middle. The CDR3: CASSGISYEQYF. DNA of the CDR3: TGTGCCAGCAGCGGAATCTCCTACGAGCAGTACTTC.

The rearrangement joins TRBV5-1 to TRBJ1-1, with D hard to call. The CDR3 is made up of 15 amino acids. The V end lost 3 bases, the J end lost 3 bases, and 15 bases lay between the germline ends. Germline V lookup: CDR1 SGHRS, CDR2 YFSETQ. The CDR3 DNA reads TGCGCCAGCAGCTCCGACGGGGATTGGGACACTGAAGCTTTCTTT. Its translation: CASSSDGDWDTEAFF.

This clonotype showed up just a few times. The genes are TRBV20-1 and TRBJ1-2; 8 nucleotides match TRBD1. There are 12 residues in the CDR3. The germline CDR1 and CDR2 sequences are DFQATT and SNEGSKA (reference sequence). Trimming took 3 bases from V and 8 from J; bases not matched to a gene: 5. CDR3 residues: CSASRGLLGYTF. DNA of the CDR3: TGCAGTGCTAGCAGGGGGCTACTAGGCTACACCTTC.

Only a few counts were recorded for this clonotype. This chain links TRBV5-1 with TRBJ2-1, with TRBD2 as a possible D gene (7 bases). Germline loops: CDR1 SGHRS, CDR2 YFSETQ. The CDR3 runs 17 residues. The germline V and J ends were trimmed by 0 bases and 6 bases, with 19 bases remaining between them. The chain's CDR3 is CASSLGVSAGATNEQFF. The CDR3 DNA reads TGCGCCAGCAGCTTGGGCGTCAGCGCGGGGGCCACCAATGAGCAGTTCTTC.

This clonotype was counted between two and nine times. V is TRBV6-2 or TRBV6-3 and J is TRBJ1-2; D unresolved. Germline CDR1 reads MNHEY; CDR2 reads SVGEGT. The CDR3 has 12 amino acids. Trimming left V 3 bases short and J 2 bases short, with 4 bases between. The DNA for the CDR3 is TGTGCCAGCAGTTATTTGAACTATGGCTACACCTTC. It encodes CASSYLNYGYTF.

This clonotype has a count of ten or more. The rearrangement uses TRBV5-1 and TRBJ2-5; a possible D gene is TRBD2 (6 bases). This CDR3 comprises 15 residues. Germline-derived CDR1 and CDR2 are SGHRS and YFSETQ. Deletions cut 2 bases from V and 10 bases from J, with 21 bases between. CDR3 sequence (DNA): TGCGCCAGCAGCTTTGGGACTGTTACTTCCTCTGGCCAGTACTTC. Protein product: CASSFGTVTSSGQYF.

The CDR3 DNA reads TGTGCCAGCAGCTTAGAGACTAGCGGAGAGACCCAGTACTTC. This codes for CASSLETSGETQYF. The chain employs TRBV5-5 and TRBJ2-5, with TRBD2 matching 9 bases. Looked up from germline, CDR1 is SGHKS and CDR2 is YYEKEE (reference sequence). V lost 2 bases, J lost 4 bases, and 3 bases stayed unmatched. This CDR3 spans 14 amino acids.

This clonotype has only a few counts. The chain couples TRBV7-8 to TRBJ2-3; the match to TRBD1 covers 7 bases. The CDR3 runs to 14 residues. Germline V gives CDR1 SGHVS, CDR2 FQNEAQ. Unmatched junction bases numbered 4, after V lost 3 bases and J lost 4 bases. The CDR3, as DNA: TGTGCCAGCAGCTTGGACAGGTGGTCAGATACGCAGTATTTT. This codes for CASSLDRWSDTQYF.

CDR3 sequence reads: CSARILDRLNTEAFF. The CDR3 DNA reads as TGCAGTGCTAGAATTTTAGACAGGTTGAACACTGAAGCTTTCTTT. This rearrangement joins TRBV20-1 to TRBJ1-1, with a tentative D call TRBD1 (6 bases). The CDR3 length is 15 residues. V gave up 2 bases and J gave up 0 bases, with 13 bases separating them. Germline V lookup: CDR1 DFQATT, CDR2 SNEGSKA (reference sequence).